This TCR beta chain appears in the sequencing data of a study of blood T cell repertoires in COVID-19. Some clones are missing from TCRdb's copy, which holds only in-frame ones; the method was immunoSEQ multiplex PCR. The data contain some 120,000 clones, 60% to 80% of them singletons. With 6 bases clipped from V and 4 bases from J, the junction kept 9 bases outside the gene matches. The CDR3 has 16 amino acids. The germline V gene has CDR1 MNHEY and CDR2 SMNVEV (reference sequence). The TCR sequence derives from an older man with COVID-19, enrolled during active disease. The chain is built from TRBV27 and TRBJ1-6; 7 bases agree with TRBD1. What was sequenced was peripheral blood. The CDR3 coding sequence is TGTGCCAGCAGGTCCGGGACAGAGACTTATAATTCACCCCTCCACTTT. It yields the protein CASRSGTETYNSPLHF.